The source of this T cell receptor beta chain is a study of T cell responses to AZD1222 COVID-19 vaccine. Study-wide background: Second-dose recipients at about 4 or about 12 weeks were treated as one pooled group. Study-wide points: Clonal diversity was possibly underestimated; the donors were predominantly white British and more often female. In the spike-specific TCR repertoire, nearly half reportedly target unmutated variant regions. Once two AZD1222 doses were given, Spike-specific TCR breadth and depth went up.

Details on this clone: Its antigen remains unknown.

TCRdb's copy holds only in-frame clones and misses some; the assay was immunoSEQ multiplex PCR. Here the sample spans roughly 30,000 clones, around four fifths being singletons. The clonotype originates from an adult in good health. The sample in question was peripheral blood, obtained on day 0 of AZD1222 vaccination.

The CDR3 bases are TGCGCCAGCAGCCAACAGGGTCAGCCCCAGCATTTT. Translating gives CASSQQGQPQHF. V is TRBV4-1 and J is TRBJ1-5, with TRBD1 as a possible D gene (5 bases). The CDR3 extends over 12 amino acids. The V and J ends lost 2 bases and 6 bases respectively, with 5 bases between them. From germline, CDR1 is MGHRA and CDR2 YSYEKL.